The clone carrying this TCR beta chain was detected many times. Its antigen is as yet unknown. TCRdb called the 5' RACE reads again in MiXCR, with one record for every CDR3 protein. The repertoire holds 80,000 to 100,000 distinct CDR3 sequences, with under 6.5% as singletons. The data stem from a study of T cells after yellow fever vaccination. Study outcomes and limitations: Some clonotypes were seen in both the CD4 and the CD8 compartments. These made up a small share and likely arose from convergent recombination.

The trim removed 4 bases at V and 6 bases at J, leaving 9 bases unmatched. Germline values: CDR1 SEHNR, CDR2 FQNEAQ (reference sequence). This CDR3 has 14 amino acids. The origin of this receptor is a man between 18 and 29 years old who received the YFV17D yellow fever vaccine. The material sequenced was CD8+ T cells sorted from PBMCs, taken 10 days after the yellow fever booster vaccination. The rearrangement joins TRBV7-9 to TRBJ2-7; 7 bases fit TRBD1. Written as DNA, the CDR3 is TGTGCCAGCAGCTCCCGGGACAGACTTTTCGAGCAGTACTTC. This gives the protein CASSSRDRLFEQYF.